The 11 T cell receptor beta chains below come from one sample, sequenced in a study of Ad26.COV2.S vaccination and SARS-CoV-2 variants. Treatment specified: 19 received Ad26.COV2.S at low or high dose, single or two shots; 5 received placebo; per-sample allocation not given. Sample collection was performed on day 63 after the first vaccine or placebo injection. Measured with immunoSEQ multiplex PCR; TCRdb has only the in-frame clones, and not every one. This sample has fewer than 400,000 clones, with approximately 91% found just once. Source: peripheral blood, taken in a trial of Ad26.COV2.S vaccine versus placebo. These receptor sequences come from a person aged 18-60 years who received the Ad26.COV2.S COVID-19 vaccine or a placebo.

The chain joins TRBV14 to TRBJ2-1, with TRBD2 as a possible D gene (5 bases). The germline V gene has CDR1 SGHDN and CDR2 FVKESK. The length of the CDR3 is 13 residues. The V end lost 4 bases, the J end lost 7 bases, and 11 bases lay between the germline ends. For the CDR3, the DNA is TGTGCCAGCAGCCGACCGGGATGGAATGAGCAGTTCTTC. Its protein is CASSRPGWNEQFF.

The DNA of the CDR3 is TGTGCCAGCAGCTTAGGAGCCGGGACTAGTACGAATGAGCAGTTCTTC. This sequence encodes CASSLGAGTSTNEQFF. This chain joins TRBV7-2 and TRBJ2-1; TRBD2 aligns across 8 bases. The length of the CDR3 is 16 residues. Germline loops: CDR1 SGHTA, CDR2 FQGNSA. V was clipped by 1 base and J by 7 bases; unmatched bases: 9.

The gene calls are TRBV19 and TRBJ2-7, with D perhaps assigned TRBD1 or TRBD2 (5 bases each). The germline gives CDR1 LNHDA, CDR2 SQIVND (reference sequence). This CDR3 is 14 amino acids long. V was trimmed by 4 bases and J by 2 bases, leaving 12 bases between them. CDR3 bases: TGTGCCAGTAGTACTAACGGGGCGGCCTACGAGCAGTACTTC. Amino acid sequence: CASSTNGAAYEQYF.

For the CDR3, the DNA is TGCGCCAGCAGCTTGGCCCAGGGGGCGGTTAATTCACCCCTCCACTTT. This encodes CASSLAQGAVNSPLHF. J is TRBJ1-6 and V is TRBV5-1, with 8 bases fitting TRBD1. The CDR3 spans 16 residues. Looked up from germline, CDR1 is SGHRS and CDR2 is YFSETQ. Losses at the gene ends were 0 bases for V and 6 bases for J; bases not matched to a gene: 5.

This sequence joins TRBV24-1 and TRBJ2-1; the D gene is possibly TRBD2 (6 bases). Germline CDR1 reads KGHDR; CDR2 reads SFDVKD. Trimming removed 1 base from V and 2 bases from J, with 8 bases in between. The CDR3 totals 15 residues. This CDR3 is CATSDLGGAYNEQFF. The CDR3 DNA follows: TGTGCCACCAGTGATTTAGGAGGGGCCTACAATGAGCAGTTCTTC.

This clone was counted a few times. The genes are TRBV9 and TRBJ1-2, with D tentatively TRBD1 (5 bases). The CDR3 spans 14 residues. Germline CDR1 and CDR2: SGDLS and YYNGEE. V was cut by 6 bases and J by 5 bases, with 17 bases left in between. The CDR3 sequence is CASNHGGPEYGYTF. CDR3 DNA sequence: TGTGCCAGCAACCATGGGGGACCAGAGTATGGCTACACCTTC.

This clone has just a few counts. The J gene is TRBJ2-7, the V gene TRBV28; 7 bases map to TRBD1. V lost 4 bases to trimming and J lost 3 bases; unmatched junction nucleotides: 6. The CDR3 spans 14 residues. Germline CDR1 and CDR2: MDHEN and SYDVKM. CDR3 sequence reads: CASSSPGQLYEQYF. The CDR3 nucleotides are TGTGCCAGCAGTTCACCGGGACAGCTCTACGAGCAGTACTTC.

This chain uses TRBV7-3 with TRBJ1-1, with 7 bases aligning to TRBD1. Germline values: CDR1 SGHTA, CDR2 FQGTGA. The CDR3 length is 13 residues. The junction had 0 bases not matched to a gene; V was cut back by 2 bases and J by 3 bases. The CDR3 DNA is TGTGCCAGCAGCTTAGACAGGGACACTGAAGCTTTCTTT. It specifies CASSLDRDTEAFF.

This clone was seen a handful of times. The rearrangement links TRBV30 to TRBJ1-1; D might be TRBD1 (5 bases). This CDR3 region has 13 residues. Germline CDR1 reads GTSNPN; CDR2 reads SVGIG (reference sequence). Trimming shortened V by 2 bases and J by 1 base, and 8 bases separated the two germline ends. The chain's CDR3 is CAWSPGSNTEAFF. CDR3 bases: TGTGCCTGGAGTCCAGGGTCGAACACTGAAGCTTTCTTT.

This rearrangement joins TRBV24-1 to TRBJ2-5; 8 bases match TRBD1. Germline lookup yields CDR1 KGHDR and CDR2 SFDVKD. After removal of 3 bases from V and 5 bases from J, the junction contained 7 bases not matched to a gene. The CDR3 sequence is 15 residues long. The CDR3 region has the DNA TGTGCCACCAGTGATGGGCAGGGGGCGCGGGAGACCCAGTACTTC. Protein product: CATSDGQGARETQYF.

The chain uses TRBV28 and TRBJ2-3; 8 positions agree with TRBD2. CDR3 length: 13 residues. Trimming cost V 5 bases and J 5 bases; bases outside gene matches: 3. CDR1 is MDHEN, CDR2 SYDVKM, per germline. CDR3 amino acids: CASSLLAGDTQYF. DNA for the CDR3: TGTGCCAGCAGTCTCCTAGCGGGAGATACGCAGTATTTT.